Following are 12 T cell receptor beta chains from one sample sequenced in a study of blood T cell repertoires in COVID-19. TCRdb's table, derived via immunoSEQ multiplex PCR, lists solely in-frame clones and lacks some. The sample yields some 70,000 clones, around 90% seen once. The sequenced sample was peripheral blood. The source is a human donor in a cohort sampled during active COVID-19.

J is TRBJ1-2 and V is TRBV15; 8 bases map to TRBD1. The CDR3 length is 16 residues. Germline assignment: CDR1 LNHNV and CDR2 YYDKDF (reference sequence). Losses at the gene ends were 0 bases for V and 7 bases for J; bases not matched to a gene: 10. CDR3 sequence reads: CATSRDRYQGAVGYTF. The CDR3 DNA is TGTGCCACCAGCAGAGATAGGTATCAGGGGGCGGTTGGCTACACCTTC. The full variable domain, in which reference TRBV15 and TRBJ1-2 provide the parts outside the CDR3, is DAMVIQNPRYQVTQFGKPVTLSCSQTLNHNVMYWYQQKSSQAPKLLFHYYDKDFNNEADTPDNFQSRRPNTSFCFLDIRSPGLGDTAMYLCATSRDRYQGAVGYTFGSGTRLTVV.

CDR3 sequence reads: CASSLGGIYEKLFF. The CDR3 nucleotides are TGTGCCAGCAGCCTCGGCGGGATTTATGAAAAACTGTTTTTT. The chain is built from TRBV3-1 (or the pseudogene TRBV3-2) and TRBJ1-4; D unclear. Germline lookup yields CDR1 LGHDT and CDR2 YNNKEL (reference sequence). V lost 4 bases and J lost 6, with 12 bases in between. This CDR3 region has 14 residues.

The CDR3 sequence is CASSTPEATFYGYTF. The CDR3 coding sequence is TGCGCCAGCAGCACCCCCGAGGCCACCTTCTATGGCTACACCTTC. The chain joins TRBV4-1 to TRBJ1-2; D is undetermined. The CDR3 has 15 residues. The V gene's germline CDR1 is MGHRA and CDR2 YSYEKL. V shed 5 bases and J shed 4 bases, with 17 bases lying between them.

This rearrangement joins TRBV9 to TRBJ2-1, with 7 bases lining up with TRBD1. V shed 4 bases, J shed 7 bases, and the junction held 17 bases outside the gene matches. From germline, CDR1 is SGDLS and CDR2 YYNGEE. This CDR3 spans 17 amino acids. The CDR3 DNA reads as TGTGCCAGCAGCCCGAGGACAGGACGCAGGGGGATGAATGAGCAGTTCTTC. Translating gives CASSPRTGRRGMNEQFF.

This clone was seen only once. The chain has TRBV6-2 or TRBV6-3 and TRBJ1-1; D remains unclear. CDR1 and CDR2 (germline): MNHEY, SVGEGT. This CDR3 is built from 13 residues. The ends were cut back, 6 bases at V and 5 bases at J, with 13 bases in the middle. The CDR3 loop is CASSVETRTEAFF. The CDR3 nucleotides read TGTGCCAGCAGCGTGGAAACGAGGACTGAAGCTTTCTTT.

The chain is built from TRBV5-1 and TRBJ2-2, with TRBD2 identical over 7 bases. CDR1 is SGHRS, CDR2 YFSETQ, per germline. The CDR3 spans 16 residues. V lost 1 base, J lost 6 bases, and 9 bases stayed unmatched. The CDR3: CASSLPPRREAGELFF. The CDR3, as DNA: TGCGCCAGCAGCTTGCCCCCTCGTCGGGAGGCCGGGGAGCTGTTTTTT. Combining the CDR3 with reference TRBV5-1 and TRBJ2-2 gives the whole variable domain KAGVTQTPRYLIKTRGQQVTLSCSPISGHRSVSWYQQTPGQGLQFLFEYFSETQRNKGNFPGRFSGRQFSNSRSEMNVSTLELGDSALYLCASSLPPRREAGELFFGEGSRLTVL.

The chain joins TRBV2 to TRBJ2-5, with 10 positions matching TRBD2. The CDR3 is made up of 17 amino acids. Germline V gives CDR1 SNHLY, CDR2 FYNNEI. J gave up 1 base and V 2 bases, and 7 bases lay outside the gene matches. In nucleotides, the CDR3 is TGTGCCAGCAGTGAAATTACAGCGGGGGGGACCCAAGAGACCCAGTACTTC. As protein: CASSEITAGGTQETQYF.

J is TRBJ2-1 and V is TRBV10-1; possibly TRBD2 for D (5 bases). Trimming pared 4 bases from V and 0 bases from J, leaving 10 bases between. CDR1 and CDR2 (germline): WNHNN, SYGVQD (reference sequence). This CDR3 contains 15 residues. CDR3 sequence reads: CASSGRDRSYNEQFF. The CDR3 bases are TGCGCCAGCAGTGGACGGGATCGCTCCTACAATGAGCAGTTCTTC.

The chain joins TRBV11-2 to TRBJ2-7; D uncertain. The CDR3 extends over 12 amino acids. Trimming cost V 2 bases and J 3 bases, with 5 bases left between them. Germline-derived CDR1 and CDR2 are SGHAT and FQNNGV. CDR3 amino acids: CASSLPYYEQYF. As DNA, the CDR3 is TGTGCCAGCAGCTTACCCTACTACGAGCAGTACTTC.

This rearrangement joins TRBV6-5 to TRBJ2-2; TRBD1 might be the D (6 bases). V lost 6 bases and J lost 7, with 12 bases in between. CDR3 length: 13 residues. The germline V gene encodes CDR1 MNHEY and CDR2 SVGAGI. The CDR3 reads CASRRGSGGELFF. The CDR3, as DNA: TGTGCCAGCAGGAGGGGGAGTGGCGGGGAGCTGTTTTTT.

Only one count was recorded for this clone. The genes are TRBV12-3 or TRBV12-4 and TRBJ2-1; tentative D call: TRBD1 (6 bases). The CDR3 length is 12 residues. Between the trimmed V and J ends, which lost 10 bases and 5 bases, there was a span of 12 bases. CDR3 sequence (DNA): TGTGCCACCAACCAGGGGCACAATGAGCAGTTCTTC. It is translated as CATNQGHNEQFF.

The chain carries TRBV7-2 and TRBJ1-5; D call uncertain. The CDR3 runs 13 residues. Germline CDR1 is SGHTA and CDR2 is FQGNSA. V dropped 2 bases and J dropped 5 bases, with 7 bases sitting between them. CDR3 residues: CASSLRRDQPQHF. In DNA form, the CDR3 reads TGTGCCAGCAGCTTACGGAGGGATCAGCCCCAGCATTTT.